The subject of this entry is one T cell receptor beta chain. This sample is part of a study of technical replicates of blood from several donors. Sequencing used immunoSEQ multiplex PCR; TCRdb keeps in-frame clones, though not all of them. The sample lists 60,000 to 80,000 clones; about nine tenths were seen once. Material for sequencing was PBMCs. The receptor comes from a human donor in good health. Some clones in this sample may be carry-over from other donors' samples.

Here the CDR3 DNA reads TGTGCCAGCAGCTTATGGGCCTCGAATCAGCCCCAGCATTTT. Translating it yields CASSLWASNQPQHF. V and J are TRBV7-9 and TRBJ1-5; D unresolved. CDR1 is SEHNR and CDR2 is FQNEAQ in the germline V gene (reference sequence). CDR3 size: 14 residues. V lost 2 bases to trimming and J lost 4 bases, with 9 bases between them.